Shown below are 26 T cell receptor beta chains from a single sample sequenced in a study of T cell responses to AZD1222 COVID-19 vaccine. The method was immunoSEQ multiplex PCR; TCRdb's version includes in-frame clones alone and lacks a portion of them. The sample consists of more than 85,000 clones, 87% of them appearing once. Material: peripheral blood, obtained on day 0 of AZD1222 vaccination. The receptors derive from an adult in good health.

This chain connects TRBV19 to TRBJ2-3; a possible D gene is TRBD1 (5 bases). Germline CDR1 LNHDA, CDR2 SQIVND (reference sequence). V lost 7 bases and J 2 bases, leaving 13 bases between the germline ends. CDR3 length: 14 residues. In nucleotides, the CDR3 is TGTGCCAGTAACGGCAGGGCCTCCACAGATACGCAGTATTTT. Translation gives CASNGRASTDTQYF. Supplemented by reference TRBV19 and TRBJ2-3, the full variable domain reads DGGITQSPKYLFRKEGQNVTLSCEQNLNHDAMYWYRQDPGQGLRLIYYSQIVNDFQKGDIAEGYSVSREKKESFPLTVTSAQKNPTAFYLCASNGRASTDTQYFGPGTRLTVL.

There are a few counts of this clone. The genes are TRBV19 and TRBJ2-3; 7 bases line up with TRBD2. Germline lookup yields CDR1 LNHDA and CDR2 SQIVND (reference sequence). The CDR3 loop spans 16 amino acids. V dropped 10 bases and J dropped 5; count of bases not matched to a gene: 18. The DNA for the CDR3 is TGTGCCACTAGGGATCTGTTTGGGGGGGAAATAGATACGCAGTATTTT. This codes for CATRDLFGGEIDTQYF. Full variable domain (outside the CDR3, taken from reference TRBV19 and TRBJ2-3): DGGITQSPKYLFRKEGQNVTLSCEQNLNHDAMYWYRQDPGQGLRLIYYSQIVNDFQKGDIAEGYSVSREKKESFPLTVTSAQKNPTAFYLCATRDLFGGEIDTQYFGPGTRLTVL.

The chain carries TRBV25-1 and TRBJ1-4, with 9 positions matching TRBD1. CDR1 is MGHDK, CDR2 SYGVNS, per germline. The CDR3 runs 15 residues. With V trimmed by 3 bases and J by 8 bases, 7 bases remained unmatched. As DNA, the CDR3 is TGTGCCAGCAGTGATCAGACAGGGGGTAGCGAAAAACTGTTTTTT. Amino acid sequence: CASSDQTGGSEKLFF.

This clone has a single count. V and J are TRBV29-1 and TRBJ2-1; TRBD2 might be the D (5 bases). The ends were cut back, 7 bases at V and 6 bases at J, with 19 bases in the middle. The length of the CDR3 is 14 residues. Per germline, CDR1 SQVTM and CDR2 ANQGSEA. The CDR3 DNA reads as TGCAGCGGTGGGGTAGGAGGTCCCTCCAATGAGCAGTTCTTC. The encoded protein is CSGGVGGPSNEQFF.

This chain connects TRBV30 to TRBJ1-1; D perhaps matches TRBD1 (5 bases). The germline CDR1 and CDR2 sequences are GTSNPN and SVGIG (reference sequence). The CDR3 is 12 amino acids. V was pared by 3 bases and J by 10 bases, with 15 bases between. The CDR3 loop is CAWREFAGTAFF. CDR3 DNA sequence: TGTGCCTGGAGGGAATTCGCAGGGACAGCTTTCTTT.

The chain links TRBV19 to TRBJ1-1; possibly TRBD1 for D (5 bases). In germline, CDR1 is LNHDA, CDR2 SQIVND (reference sequence). The CDR3 is 15 amino acids. Trimming took 5 bases from V and 2 from J, leaving 15 bases between them. The CDR3 DNA sequence: TGTGCCAGTAGTCTCAGGGATTGGGAAAACACTGAAGCTTTCTTT. Translated, it gives CASSLRDWENTEAFF.

The chain recombines TRBV9 with TRBJ2-5, with a weak D call TRBD1 (6 bases). The CDR3 is 16 residues long. Germline V gives CDR1 SGDLS, CDR2 YYNGEE. The V gene lost 4 bases and the J gene lost 4 bases, with 20 bases spanning the gap. The CDR3 DNA reads TGTGCCAGCAGCCCCCGAAGGATAGCAGGGGTAGAGACCCAGTACTTC. Its protein product is CASSPRRIAGVETQYF.

This chain connects TRBV30 to TRBJ1-1; D gene unclear. CDR3 length: 12 amino acids. The ends were cut back, 2 bases at V and 4 bases at J, with 8 bases in the middle. Germline V gives CDR1 GTSNPN, CDR2 SVGIG (reference sequence). In nucleotides, the CDR3 is TGTGCCTGGAGTTCGGGGATCACTGAAGCTTTCTTT. This sequence encodes CAWSSGITEAFF.

The rearrangement links TRBV14 to TRBJ1-2; tentative D call: TRBD1 (6 bases). V lost 5 bases to trimming and J lost 4 bases, with 14 bases between them. Germline CDR1 and CDR2: SGHDN and FVKESK. This CDR3 region has 14 residues. CDR3 sequence: CASSSQRGTYGYTF. As DNA, the CDR3 is TGTGCCAGCAGCTCCCAAAGGGGGACCTATGGCTACACCTTC.

The gene calls are TRBV5-1 and TRBJ2-3; D gene uncertain. Germline CDR1 and CDR2: SGHRS and YFSETQ. V dropped 1 base and J dropped 4 bases, with 10 bases sitting between them. This CDR3 spans 14 amino acids. CDR3 nucleotide sequence: TGCGCCAGCAGCTTGCGTTACTTATCAGATACGCAGTATTTT. It specifies CASSLRYLSDTQYF. The full variable domain, with the rest looked up from reference TRBV5-1 and TRBJ2-3, is KAGVTQTPRYLIKTRGQQVTLSCSPISGHRSVSWYQQTPGQGLQFLFEYFSETQRNKGNFPGRFSGRQFSNSRSEMNVSTLELGDSALYLCASSLRYLSDTQYFGPGTRLTVL.

The chain carries TRBV4-1 and TRBJ1-5, with a tentative D call TRBD1 (5 bases). Germline V lookup: CDR1 MGHRA, CDR2 YSYEKL. V dropped 1 base and J dropped 2 bases, with 12 bases sitting between them. This CDR3 region has 16 residues. The CDR3 protein is CASSQGPTGGNQPQHF. The CDR3 DNA follows: TGCGCCAGCAGCCAAGGGCCCACAGGAGGCAATCAGCCCCAGCATTTT.

J is TRBJ1-2 and V is TRBV11-1, with 9 bases identical to TRBD1. The V and J ends lost 5 bases and 5 bases, in that order; junction bases with no gene match: 9. Germline CDR1 reads SGHAT; CDR2 reads FQDESV (reference sequence). The CDR3 consists of 15 residues. The CDR3 sequence: CASSRPGQGKYGYTF. CDR3 coding DNA: TGTGCCAGCAGCCGTCCGGGACAGGGAAAATATGGCTACACCTTC.

The chain has TRBV5-4 and TRBJ2-7, with 7 bases identical to TRBD2. From germline, CDR1 is SGHNT and CDR2 YYREEE (reference sequence). V lost 2 bases to trimming and J lost 5 bases; unmatched junction nucleotides: 4. This CDR3 comprises 13 residues. Written as DNA, the CDR3 is TGTGCCAGCAGCTTACGGGGGGAACACGAGCAGTACTTC. Residues: CASSLRGEHEQYF. Complete variable domain (other parts from reference TRBV5-4 and TRBJ2-7): ETGVTQSPTHLIKTRGQQVTLRCSSQSGHNTVSWYQQALGQGPQFIFQYYREEENGRGNFPPRFSGLQFPNYSSELNVNALELDDSALYLCASSLRGEHEQYFGPGTRLTVT.

This chain connects TRBV19 to TRBJ1-1; 9 bases are shared with TRBD1. Germline assignment: CDR1 LNHDA and CDR2 SQIVND (reference sequence). The CDR3 length is 15 residues. With V trimmed by 5 bases and J by 4 bases, 8 bases remained unmatched. Here the CDR3 DNA reads TGTGCCAGTAGTCCCCTCGGGACAGGGCGCACTGAAGCTTTCTTT. Its translation is CASSPLGTGRTEAFF.

The gene calls are TRBV9 and TRBJ1-4; 8 positions match TRBD1. Trimming removed 1 base from V and 5 bases from J; junction bases left unmatched: 4. Germline V gene sequence: CDR1 SGDLS, CDR2 YYNGEE. The CDR3 runs 15 residues. The DNA for the CDR3 is TGTGCCAGCAGCGTAACAGGGGGGGAGAATGAAAAACTGTTTTTT. Protein product: CASSVTGGENEKLFF.

The CDR3 DNA reads as TGTGCCAGCAGCTTGGGTGGGGGAGCAGATACGCAGTATTTT. Translating gives CASSLGGGADTQYF. This chain uses TRBV7-2 with TRBJ2-3, with D perhaps matching TRBD1 or TRBD2 (5 bases each). V gave up 3 bases and J gave up 4 bases, with 11 bases separating them. The CDR3 covers 14 residues. Germline lookup yields CDR1 SGHTA and CDR2 FQGNSA.

The chain combines TRBV12-3 or TRBV12-4 with TRBJ1-5; D unresolved. The CDR3 consists of 12 residues. V lost 5 bases and J lost 9, with 11 bases in between. This chain's CDR3 is CASSPVSGPQHF. CDR3 nucleotides: TGTGCCAGCAGTCCCGTAAGCGGGCCCCAGCATTTT.

The rearrangement uses TRBV5-5 and TRBJ1-4; 8 positions match TRBD1. The CDR3 loop spans 16 amino acids. Germline CDR1 and CDR2: SGHKS and YYEKEE (reference sequence). Unmatched junction bases numbered 7, after V lost 1 base and J lost 5 bases. In DNA form, the CDR3 reads TGTGCCAGCAGCTTGCCACCGGGACAGGAAAATGAAAAACTGTTTTTT. Protein: CASSLPPGQENEKLFF.

The chain joins TRBV2 to TRBJ2-3, with D perhaps TRBD2 (5 bases). The germline V and J ends were trimmed by 11 bases and 0 bases, with 18 bases remaining between them. CDR1 is SNHLY and CDR2 is FYNNEI in the germline V gene. The CDR3 has 15 amino acids. The CDR3 DNA follows: TGTGCCGGGTCCGTGGGGAGATACAGCACAGATACGCAGTATTTT. As protein: CAGSVGRYSTDTQYF. Filled out from reference TRBV2 and TRBJ2-3, the complete variable domain reads EPEVTQTPSHQVTQMGQEVILRCVPISNHLYFYWYRQILGQKVEFLVSFYNNEISEKSEIFDDQFSVERPDGSNFTLKIRSTKLEDSAMYFCAGSVGRYSTDTQYFGPGTRLTVL.

The V and J genes are TRBV9 and TRBJ2-6; D is unresolved. The V gene lost 1 base and the J gene lost 2 bases, with 4 bases spanning the gap. The CDR3 has 14 residues. Germline V lookup: CDR1 SGDLS, CDR2 YYNGEE. The CDR3 coding sequence is TGTGCCAGCAGCGTAATCCCTGGGGCCAACGTCCTGACTTTC. Encoded protein: CASSVIPGANVLTF.

The chain couples TRBV6-1 to TRBJ1-5; D is unresolved. The germline V gene has CDR1 MNHNS and CDR2 SASEGT. The germline V and J ends were trimmed by 2 bases and 3 bases, with 8 bases remaining between them. This CDR3 has 14 amino acids. The CDR3: CASSERSLNQPQHF. The CDR3 coding sequence is TGTGCCAGCAGTGAAAGGTCTCTCAATCAGCCCCAGCATTTT.

The chain recombines TRBV2 with TRBJ2-2, with D tentatively TRBD1 (5 bases). The CDR3 is 12 residues long. Looked up from germline, CDR1 is SNHLY and CDR2 is FYNNEI. V lost 7 bases and J lost 4, with 7 bases in between. The CDR3 reads CASIGATGELFF. CDR3 in DNA: TGTGCCAGCATAGGGGCCACCGGGGAGCTGTTTTTT.

The gene calls are TRBV7-2 and TRBJ2-1; 9 nucleotides agree with TRBD2. Trimming took 6 bases from V and 5 from J; bases not matched to a gene: 8. The CDR3 loop spans 15 amino acids. The germline V gene encodes CDR1 SGHTA and CDR2 FQGNSA. CDR3 nucleotide sequence: TGTGCCAGCAGGTTGGAAGCGGGAGGCCACAATGAGCAGTTCTTC. Residues: CASRLEAGGHNEQFF.

The chain recombines TRBV27 with TRBJ1-2, with D possibly TRBD1 on 5 matching bases. CDR1 is MNHEY and CDR2 is SMNVEV in the germline V gene (reference sequence). The CDR3 is 13 residues long. V was clipped by 7 bases and J by 0 bases, with 9 bases between them. Written as DNA, the CDR3 is TGTGCCAGCATGAGGGGTCCTAACTATGGCTACACCTTC. It is translated as CASMRGPNYGYTF.

This clone came up a few times. This sequence joins TRBV7-2 and TRBJ2-1; 8 bases map to TRBD1. The germline V gene has CDR1 SGHTA and CDR2 FQGNSA. The CDR3 has 14 amino acids. Germline trimming cut 8 bases from V and 2 bases from J; bases unmatched to any gene: 5. CDR3 loop: CASRDRGPYNEQFF. The DNA for the CDR3 is TGTGCCAGCCGAGACAGGGGCCCCTACAATGAGCAGTTCTTC.

The chain joins TRBV4-2 to TRBJ1-5; perhaps TRBD1 as D (5 bases). The V and J ends lost 0 bases and 0 bases respectively, with 12 bases between them. Germline values: CDR1 LGHNA, CDR2 YNFKEQ. This CDR3 contains 17 residues. CDR3 amino acids: CASSQDSGGNSNQPQHF. The CDR3 nucleotides are TGTGCCAGCAGCCAAGATAGTGGGGGGAATAGCAATCAGCCCCAGCATTTT.